Listed below are T cell receptor beta chains from one sample, sequenced in a study of T-cell memory formation after mild COVID-19. TCRdb analysed the 5' RACE reads with MiXCR anew, one entry per CDR3 protein. The repertoire includes roughly 130,000 distinct CDR3 sequences, approximately 6.2% of them detected once, and roughly 2.2% sits in the top ten. Sequencing input: PBMCs or a T cell subset sorted from them (not recorded which). Every receptor here comes from an adult woman who had mild COVID-19 (a few samples of this study predate the infection). Cell type and time point are not known. Each CDR3 is given with its conserved first and last residue. For some rows the clone size is stated as once, few or many, or as a class when expanded; others skip it.

v_gene	abundance	j_gene	CDR3aa
TRBV4-2	few	TRBJ1-2	CASSQDPGWRTTNYGYTF
TRBV7-2	NA	TRBJ1-1	CASSPLGQHSLRTEAFF
TRBV12-3/TRBV12-4	many	TRBJ2-7	CASSLYPYEQYF
TRBV15	many	TRBJ2-7	CATSRDPSYEQYF
TRBV5-1	few	TRBJ2-7	CASSLVPLYEQYF
TRBV20-1	NA	TRBJ2-7	CSAREAVGEQYF
TRBV6-5	NA	TRBJ1-4	CASRTGPINEKLFF
TRBV5-1	many	TRBJ2-1	CASTTGTDNTFWQFF
TRBV5-1	few	TRBJ1-2	CASSLTGEYGYTF
TRBV5-1	many	TRBJ2-7	CASSVTAISSYEQYF
TRBV30	NA	TRBJ1-1	CAWTSTGRAAHTEAFF
TRBV12-3/TRBV12-4	many	TRBJ1-2	CASSSYYGYTF
TRBV24-1	NA	TRBJ2-1	CATSDLGQGFTEQFF
TRBV12-3/TRBV12-4	NA	TRBJ2-7	CASSPRRRYYEQYF
TRBV6-5	few	TRBJ1-1	CASSGQGAANTEAFF
TRBV27	NA	TRBJ2-3	CASSTLREGTDTQYF
TRBV4-3	NA	TRBJ2-7	CASSQDLRGGAGVDEQYF
TRBV20-1	many	TRBJ2-1	CSASRDLSYNEQFF
TRBV29-1	many	TRBJ2-3	CSVQIAGRMNTQYF
TRBV20-1	NA	TRBJ2-7	CSAPAGASGRAEQYF
TRBV6-1	NA	TRBJ1-1	CASILSQGGTEAFF
TRBV19	NA	TRBJ2-3	CASTEVGSTDTQYF